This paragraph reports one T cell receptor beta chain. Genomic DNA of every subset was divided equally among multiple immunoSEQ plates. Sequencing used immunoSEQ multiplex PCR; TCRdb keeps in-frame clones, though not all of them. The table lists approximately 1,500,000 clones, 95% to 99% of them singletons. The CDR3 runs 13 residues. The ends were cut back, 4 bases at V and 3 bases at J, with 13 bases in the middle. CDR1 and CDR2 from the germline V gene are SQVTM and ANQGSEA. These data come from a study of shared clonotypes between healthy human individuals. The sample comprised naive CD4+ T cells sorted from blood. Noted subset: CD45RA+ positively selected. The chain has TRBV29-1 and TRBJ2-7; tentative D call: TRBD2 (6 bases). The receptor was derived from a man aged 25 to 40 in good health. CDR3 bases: TGCAGCGTTGTGGGGGGAACGATCTACGAGCAGTACTTC. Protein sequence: CSVVGGTIYEQYF.